This TCR beta chain was recovered during a study of neurological immune-mediated disorders. A 10-nucleotide random UMI tagged transcripts in template-switch 5'RACE cDNA synthesis. Each CDR3 protein gets one entry after TCRdb re-called the 5' RACE reads with MiXCR. Of 50,000 or so distinct CDR3 sequences in the sample, less than 4.5% were seen once. General observations from the study: Phylogenetic grouping put 18 of 34 multiple sclerosis patients' repertoires into one related-CDR3 cluster, a possible signature.

V was clipped by 1 base and J by 4 bases, with 11 bases between them. Germline V lookup: CDR1 MGHDK, CDR2 SYGVNS. The CDR3 spans 15 residues. The unsorted libraries were prepared from 2 million PBMCs (stored at -80 C). This clonotype was found many times. Its target is unknown. This chain uses TRBV25-1 with TRBJ1-5; perhaps TRBD1 as D (5 bases). The source of this sequence is a man between 25 and 39 years old with multiple sclerosis. The sequencing sample was made of PBMCs. The CDR3 nucleotides read TGTGCCAGCAGTGAATCCGGGACGTCTAATCAGCCCCAGCATTTT. This translates into CASSESGTSNQPQHF.